This TCR beta chain is drawn from a study of blood T cell repertoires in COVID-19. Overall study: Some COVID-19 samples were acute and others convalescent; all came from the United States, Italy and Spain. PBMCs, B-cell-depleted T cells, or T cells provided the cDNA or gDNA that made up the material.

In the authors' workflow: Quantification of nucleated cells was approximated via reference gene primer amplification. Method: immunoSEQ multiplex PCR; TCRdb's copy keeps in-frame clones and lacks some. V, J and clone size derive from that table, while D and trimming were established from the DNA sequence. The sample includes about 230,000 clones, around four fifths of them seen just once. The CDR3 is 13 amino acids. Trimming removed 6 bases from V and 8 bases from J, with 13 bases in between. The specimen sequenced was peripheral blood. The chain links TRBV12-3 or TRBV12-4 to TRBJ1-4, with D uncertain. The clonotype was recovered from a man in his forties with acute or convalescent COVID-19. This CDR3 is CASRIRTGEKLFF. The CDR3 nucleotides are TGTGCCAGCAGGATTAGGACGGGAGAAAAACTGTTTTTT.